This TCR beta chain was obtained from a study of Tregs in tolerant kidney transplant recipients. Points from the study as a whole: Donor-specific Treg expansion exceeded global Treg expansion in tolerant patients, suggesting antigen drive. Nucleotide sequences could not be compared across some patients' samples due to primer changes. The small number of patients limits these findings pending further validation.

The CDR3 covers 18 residues. V shed 2 bases and J 5 bases; nucleotides not matched to a gene: 12. The nonmyeloablative bone marrow transplants came from related graft donors, with transient mixed chimerism. In regard to this clone: Its antigen is as yet unknown. The read gets to within 3 residues of the CDR3 end, and the germline J gene fills in the rest.

The data were produced by immunoSEQ multiplex PCR, yet TCRdb's version contains in-frame clones alone and is incomplete. The data show 6,200 or so clones, and the top ten clones hold 6.1%. The sequencing here drew on CD4+ T cells from blood (PBMCs), taken 6 months after the transplant. The genes are TRBV23-1 and TRBJ2-7, with TRBD2 matching over 13 bases. TRBV23-1 is given ORF status, its function remaining uncertain. The receptor's source is a human patient who received a combined kidney and bone marrow transplant. Some T cells may originate from the graft donor. Here the CDR3 reads CASSQTPDGTSGVHEQYF. The sequenced CDR3 bases are TGCGCCAGCAGTCAAACCCCCGACGGGACTAGCGGGGTCCACGAG.